What follows are 2 T cell receptor beta chains derived from one specimen sequenced in a study of shared clonotypes between healthy human individuals. Sequenced by immunoSEQ multiplex PCR; TCRdb stores in-frame clones only, minus some. This table has millions of clones, 85% to 95% appearing once. The sequenced material came from naive CD4+ T cells sorted from blood. The sample's subset: CD45RA+ positively selected. The receptors come from a man aged 18 to 29 in good health.

This clone came up once. The chain recombines TRBV30 with TRBJ1-1; D not resolved. V was clipped by 1 base and J by 0 bases, with 9 bases between them. Per the germline V gene, CDR1 is GTSNPN and CDR2 is SVGIG (reference sequence). This CDR3 is built from 14 residues. DNA of the CDR3: TGTGCCTGGAGTGGCAGCCACATGAACACTGAAGCTTTCTTT. As protein: CAWSGSHMNTEAFF.

The chain joins TRBV28 to TRBJ1-5; no reliable D call. V dropped 4 bases and J dropped 7 bases, with 20 bases sitting between them. The length of the CDR3 is 16 residues. The germline V gene encodes CDR1 MDHEN and CDR2 SYDVKM. The CDR3 region has the DNA TGTGCCAGCAGTTACCCTGGGCTTGGTGAGGACCAGCCCCAGCATTTT. It specifies CASSYPGLGEDQPQHF.